This is a list of T cell receptor beta chains from one sample in a study of T cell repertoires in cytomegalovirus infection. MiXCR, applied by TCRdb to the reads, yields one record per CDR3 protein. The data contain roughly 700,000 distinct CDR3 sequences, around a third of them singletons. These receptors have no identified antigens. The sequencing here drew on cultured PBMCs, taken from culture after CMV antigen stimulation. The receptor source for this set is a human donor in good health (CMV status not recorded). Some clones in this sample may be carry-over from other donors' samples. CDR3s include the opening cysteine and the closing phenylalanine or tryptophan. D genes are given only for firm matches. The size of a clone is reported for some rows only, either as once, few or many, or as a class for expanded clones.

few TRBD1 TRBJ2-7 TRBV2 CASSAPGQGQEQYF TGTGCCAGCAGTGCACCGGGACAGGGGCAGGAGCAGTACTTC
NA TRBD2 TRBJ2-1 TRBV20-1 CSALAGLPYNEQFF TGCAGTGCCTTAGCGGGACTCCCCTACAATGAGCAGTTCTTC
NA NA TRBJ2-4 TRBV4-3 CASGRLDKNIQYF TGCGCCAGCGGGAGACTAGATAAAAACATTCAGTACTTC
few TRBD2 TRBJ2-2 TRBV7-2 CASSLVGGLAGTTGELFF TGTGCCAGCAGCTTAGTAGGCGGACTAGCGGGAACCACCGGGGAGCTGTTTTTT
NA NA TRBJ1-1 TRBV7-2 CASHGAVTEAFF TGTGCCAGCCACGGGGCAGTCACTGAAGCTTTCTTT
few TRBD1 TRBJ1-5 TRBV7-2 CASSYTGGAGQPQHF TGTGCCAGCAGCTACACAGGGGGCGCGGGGCAGCCCCAGCATTTT
many TRBD2 TRBJ2-3 TRBV7-2 CASSLRGGALDTQYF TGTGCCAGCAGCTTACGCGGGGGTGCTTTGGATACGCAGTATTTT
NA NA TRBJ1-2 TRBV7-2 CASSLAGEGVIGYTF TGTGCCAGCAGCTTAGCGGGGGAGGGGGTGATTGGCTACACCTTC
few NA TRBJ1-5 TRBV6-1 CASSDQGKGQPQHF TGTGCCAGCAGTGACCAGGGGAAAGGACAGCCCCAGCATTTT
few NA TRBJ1-5 TRBV19 CASRAPPHQPQHF TGTGCCAGTAGAGCGCCACCTCATCAGCCCCAGCATTTT
NA NA TRBJ2-1 TRBV20-1 CSARAGAFYNEQFF TGCAGTGCTAGAGCGGGAGCTTTCTACAATGAGCAGTTCTTC
once TRBD1 TRBJ2-1 TRBV5-4 CASSLTGAEQFF TGTGCCAGCAGCTTGACAGGGGCTGAGCAGTTCTTC
NA NA TRBJ2-5 TRBV6-1 CASPGSWQETQYF TGTGCCAGCCCGGGTTCGTGGCAGGAGACCCAGTACTTC
NA NA TRBJ1-2 TRBV5-4 CASRLENYGYTF TGTGCCAGCAGGCTCGAGAACTATGGCTACACCTTC
NA NA TRBJ2-7 TRBV2 CASTELGTYEQYF TGTGCCAGCACCGAACTCGGCACCTACGAGCAGTACTTC
few NA TRBJ1-1 TRBV7-9 CASSLYGGRDTEAFF TGTGCCAGCAGCTTATATGGGGGGCGCGACACTGAAGCTTTCTTT
few NA TRBJ1-1 TRBV19 CASSTYGTEAFF TGTGCCAGTAGTACCTACGGGACTGAAGCTTTCTTT
once NA TRBJ1-2 TRBV5-4 CASSPWGGANNYGYTF TGTGCCAGCAGCCCCTGGGGCGGAGCTAATAACTATGGCTACACCTTC
few NA TRBJ2-2 TRBV11-2 CASSSSFDTGELFF TGTGCCAGCAGCTCATCCTTTGACACCGGGGAGCTGTTTTTT
NA TRBD1 TRBJ1-2 TRBV4-2 CASSPKAGQGADWGYTF TGTGCCAGCAGCCCAAAAGCGGGACAGGGGGCGGATTGGGGCTACACCTTC
NA TRBD2 TRBJ2-1 TRBV28 CASSFPLAGSYNEQFF TGTGCCAGCAGTTTCCCACTAGCGGGGTCCTACAATGAGCAGTTCTTC
NA NA TRBJ2-5 TRBV7-2 CASSRLRETQYF TGTGCCAGCAGCCGTCTTCGAGAGACCCAGTACTTC
many NA TRBJ2-3 TRBV7-2 CASSLARTGGGTQYF TGTGCCAGCAGCTTAGCCAGAACAGGAGGGGGTACGCAGTATTTT
NA TRBD1 TRBJ1-1 TRBV27 CASSRDRAWTQAFF TGTGCCAGCAGTCGGGACAGGGCGTGGACTCAAGCTTTCTTT
NA NA TRBJ2-7 TRBV7-2 CASSLSTLYEQYF TGTGCCAGCAGCTTGTCTACTCTCTACGAGCAGTACTTC
many NA TRBJ2-6 TRBV7-2 CASSSRDKFGSGANVLTF TGTGCCAGCAGCTCCCGGGACAAGTTTGGCTCTGGGGCCAACGTCCTGACTTTC
few NA TRBJ2-6 TRBV7-6 CASKRAGANVLTF TGTGCCAGCAAAAGGGCTGGGGCCAACGTCCTGACTTTC
NA TRBD1 TRBJ2-5 TRBV27 CASSEGQGAETQYF TGTGCCAGCAGTGAGGGACAGGGTGCGGAGACCCAGTACTTC
NA NA TRBJ2-3 TRBV19 CASSIGHLSTDTQYF TGTGCCAGTAGTATAGGGCACCTTAGCACAGATACGCAGTATTTT
NA NA TRBJ1-5 TRBV27 CASSLRAENQPQHF TGTGCCAGCAGTTTAAGGGCGGAGAATCAGCCCCAGCATTTT
many NA TRBJ2-2 TRBV7-2 CASSQSQDGELFF TGTGCCAGCAGCCAAAGCCAGGACGGGGAGCTGTTTTTT
NA NA TRBJ1-6 TRBV14 CASSQGQSSYNSPLHF TGTGCCAGCAGCCAAGGGCAGAGCTCCTATAATTCACCCCTCCACTTT
many NA TRBJ1-1 TRBV7-8 CASSPTGFGTEAFF TGTGCCAGCAGCCCAACAGGGTTTGGTACTGAAGCTTTCTTT
NA NA TRBJ2-2 TRBV7-2 CASSRVVLVRPGELFF TGTGCCAGCAGCCGCGTTGTGCTTGTGCGCCCCGGGGAGCTGTTTTTT
NA TRBD1 TRBJ1-2 TRBV12-3/TRBV12-4 CASSLWDREDGYTF TGTGCCAGCAGTTTATGGGACAGGGAGGATGGCTACACCTTC
NA NA TRBJ2-4 TRBV5-1 CASSYTRDSGGIQYF TGCGCCAGCAGCTATACCCGGGACAGCGGGGGCATTCAGTACTTC
NA NA TRBJ2-3 TRBV11-2 CASSSFGTQYF TGTGCCAGCAGCTCCTTTGGTACGCAGTATTTT
NA NA TRBJ2-7 TRBV4-1 CASSHHAHETYEQYF TGCGCCAGCAGCCACCACGCCCACGAGACCTACGAGCAGTACTTC
NA TRBD2 TRBJ2-5 TRBV20-1 CSARASGIGPQETQYF TGCAGTGCTAGGGCTAGCGGGATCGGCCCCCAAGAGACCCAGTACTTC
NA NA TRBJ2-1 TRBV12-3/TRBV12-4 CASSLATGYRYNEQFF TGTGCCAGCAGTTTAGCGACCGGGTATCGCTACAATGAGCAGTTCTTC
NA TRBD2 TRBJ2-7 TRBV10-3 CAISELSGPSSYEQYF TGTGCCATCAGTGAGCTTAGCGGGCCGAGCTCCTACGAGCAGTACTTC
NA TRBD2 TRBJ2-1 TRBV7-9 CASSFRPSGGQEQFF TGTGCCAGCAGCTTTAGGCCTAGCGGGGGGCAAGAGCAGTTCTTC